The rows below give T cell receptor beta chains drawn from one sample of a study of blood T cell repertoires in COVID-19. Produced via immunoSEQ multiplex PCR; TCRdb's table is partial and in-frame only. The table includes under 250,000 clones, around 81% detected once. Input material: peripheral blood. These receptors were taken from a woman aged 55-75 years with active or convalescent COVID-19. CDR3s include the opening cysteine and the closing phenylalanine or tryptophan. Each record gives: J gene, V gene, D gene, clone size, CDR3 DNA, CDR3 protein. A D gene is named only where the DNA matches it firmly. The size entry is marked missing in some rows and otherwise reads once, few, many or a size class.

j_call: TRBJ1-2; v_call: TRBV7-3; d_call: TRBD1; clone_size: .; cdr3_nt: TGTGCCAGCAGCTCGAGACAGGGGGCTTACTATGGCTACACCTTC; cdr3_aa: CASSSRQGAYYGYTF
j_call: TRBJ2-7; v_call: TRBV6-5; d_call: TRBD1; clone_size: .; cdr3_nt: TGTGCCAGCAGTTACCGGGACAGTTCGTACGAGCAGTACTTC; cdr3_aa: CASSYRDSSYEQYF
j_call: TRBJ1-6; v_call: TRBV5-1; d_call: .; clone_size: .; cdr3_nt: TGCGCCAGCAGCTTGGGAGAAGATAATTCACCCCTCCACTTT; cdr3_aa: CASSLGEDNSPLHF
j_call: TRBJ1-5; v_call: TRBV6-4; d_call: .; clone_size: .; cdr3_nt: TGTGCCAGCAGTGACTCGGACGGACTCTCGGACTATAGCAATCAGCCCCAGCATTTT; cdr3_aa: CASSDSDGLSDYSNQPQHF
j_call: TRBJ1-1; v_call: TRBV6-5; d_call: .; clone_size: .; cdr3_nt: TGTGCCAGCAGGCGACCAGGCGTGAACACTGAAGCTTTCTTT; cdr3_aa: CASRRPGVNTEAFF
j_call: TRBJ1-6; v_call: TRBV2; d_call: .; clone_size: .; cdr3_nt: TGTGCCAGCAGTGACAGGGATTCACCCCTCCACTTT; cdr3_aa: CASSDRDSPLHF
j_call: TRBJ1-6; v_call: TRBV6-6; d_call: TRBD1; clone_size: .; cdr3_nt: TGTGCCAGCAGTTCGACGACAGGGGCTGGCTCACCCCTCCACTTT; cdr3_aa: CASSSTTGAGSPLHF
j_call: TRBJ2-2; v_call: TRBV6-1; d_call: TRBD2; clone_size: few; cdr3_nt: TGTGCCAGCAGTGATCGGGGGGGATCCGGGGAGCTGTTTTTT; cdr3_aa: CASSDRGGSGELFF
j_call: TRBJ1-2; v_call: TRBV11-3; d_call: .; clone_size: .; cdr3_nt: TGTGCCAGCAGCTTAATTTCAGAGGCGTGGGGCGCCGGCTACACCTTC; cdr3_aa: CASSLISEAWGAGYTF
j_call: TRBJ1-2; v_call: TRBV7-2; d_call: .; clone_size: .; cdr3_nt: TGTGCCAGCAGCCCTGACCCGGGCTATGGCTACACCTTC; cdr3_aa: CASSPDPGYGYTF
j_call: TRBJ2-2; v_call: TRBV4-1; d_call: TRBD1; clone_size: .; cdr3_nt: TGCGCCAGCAGCGCCCGGGACAGGTCGAACACCGGGGAGCTGTTTTTT; cdr3_aa: CASSARDRSNTGELFF
j_call: TRBJ1-2; v_call: TRBV28; d_call: .; clone_size: once; cdr3_nt: TGTGCCAGCAGGCCCCCGGGTTTGGGCTATGGCTACACCTTC; cdr3_aa: CASRPPGLGYGYTF
j_call: TRBJ2-3; v_call: TRBV5-1; d_call: TRBD2; clone_size: .; cdr3_nt: TGCGCCAGCAGCTTCTTGACTAGCGGGAGTTCTGATACGCAGTATTTT; cdr3_aa: CASSFLTSGSSDTQYF
j_call: TRBJ1-5; v_call: TRBV7-2; d_call: TRBD1; clone_size: few; cdr3_nt: TGTGCCAGCAGCCTTGGGGCAGGGGGTTCCAATCAGCCCCAGCATTTT; cdr3_aa: CASSLGAGGSNQPQHF
j_call: TRBJ2-1; v_call: TRBV3-1/TRBV3-2; d_call: TRBD1; clone_size: .; cdr3_nt: TGTGCCAGCAGCCAAGCAACAGGGGGGATATACAATGAGCAGTTCTTC; cdr3_aa: CASSQATGGIYNEQFF
j_call: TRBJ2-5; v_call: TRBV2; d_call: .; clone_size: .; cdr3_nt: TGTGCCAGCAGTGCGCTAGGAAAAGAGACCCAGTACTTC; cdr3_aa: CASSALGKETQYF
j_call: TRBJ2-4; v_call: TRBV5-6; d_call: .; clone_size: .; cdr3_nt: TGTGCCAGCAGCGGGCCCCCCGGACAGGGAGGGTTTGGTTCCATTCAGTACTTC; cdr3_aa: CASSGPPGQGGFGSIQYF
j_call: TRBJ2-2; v_call: TRBV10-3; d_call: TRBD2; clone_size: .; cdr3_nt: TGTGCCACCCAAGGCGGGGGGCGAACCGGGGAGCTGTTTTTT; cdr3_aa: CATQGGGRTGELFF
j_call: TRBJ1-6; v_call: TRBV5-1; d_call: .; clone_size: .; cdr3_nt: TGCGCCAGCAGCCACAGGGAGGGTTCACCCCTCCACTTT; cdr3_aa: CASSHREGSPLHF
j_call: TRBJ1-4; v_call: TRBV11-2; d_call: .; clone_size: .; cdr3_nt: TGTGCCAGCAGCTTGGGGGGGTCCCCACCTAATGAAAAACTGTTTTTT; cdr3_aa: CASSLGGSPPNEKLFF
j_call: TRBJ1-6; v_call: TRBV3-1/TRBV3-2; d_call: .; clone_size: few; cdr3_nt: TGTGCCAGCAGCCAAGAGCCCCCAGGTCATAATTCACCCCTCCACTTT; cdr3_aa: CASSQEPPGHNSPLHF
j_call: TRBJ1-2; v_call: TRBV6-1; d_call: TRBD1; clone_size: .; cdr3_nt: TGTGCCAGCAGTGACCAGGGGGTATTTGGCTACACCTTC; cdr3_aa: CASSDQGVFGYTF
j_call: TRBJ2-2; v_call: TRBV11-3; d_call: TRBD2; clone_size: .; cdr3_nt: TGTGCCAGCAGCTTCGGCGGGGGGGCCGGGGAGCTGTTTTTT; cdr3_aa: CASSFGGGAGELFF
j_call: TRBJ2-1; v_call: TRBV28; d_call: .; clone_size: .; cdr3_nt: TGTGCCAGCAGGCCCGGAACCCTTAAGCGAGAGCAGTTCTTC; cdr3_aa: CASRPGTLKREQFF
j_call: TRBJ1-1; v_call: TRBV12-3/TRBV12-4; d_call: TRBD1; clone_size: .; cdr3_nt: TGTGCCAGCACCTTTAACAGGGGGACTGAAGCTTTCTTT; cdr3_aa: CASTFNRGTEAFF
j_call: TRBJ1-5; v_call: TRBV12-5; d_call: TRBD1; clone_size: .; cdr3_nt: TGTGCTAGTGGTTTGCATTGGACAGGGGGCAATCAGCCCCAGCATTTT; cdr3_aa: CASGLHWTGGNQPQHF
j_call: TRBJ1-1; v_call: TRBV19; d_call: .; clone_size: .; cdr3_nt: TGTGCCAGTAGTATGTCGAAAGGGGCCCGGATGAACACTGAAGCTTTCTTT; cdr3_aa: CASSMSKGARMNTEAFF
j_call: TRBJ2-1; v_call: TRBV5-6; d_call: TRBD2; clone_size: .; cdr3_nt: TGTGCCAGCAGCTTGGGGACTAGCGGTTCCAATGAGCAGTTCTTC; cdr3_aa: CASSLGTSGSNEQFF